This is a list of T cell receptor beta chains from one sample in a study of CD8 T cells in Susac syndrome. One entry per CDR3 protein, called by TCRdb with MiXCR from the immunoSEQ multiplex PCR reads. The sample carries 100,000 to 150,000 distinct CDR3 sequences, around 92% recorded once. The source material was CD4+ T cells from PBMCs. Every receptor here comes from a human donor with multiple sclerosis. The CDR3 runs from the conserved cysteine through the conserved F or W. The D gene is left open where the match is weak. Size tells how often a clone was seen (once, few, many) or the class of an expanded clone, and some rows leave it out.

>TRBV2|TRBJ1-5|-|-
TGTGCCAGCAGTGAACTGGGTCGGAATCAGCCCCAGCATTTT
CASSELGRNQPQHF
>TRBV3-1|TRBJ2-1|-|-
TGTGCCAGCAGCCAAGACCTACAGAGCTCCTACAATGAGCAGTTCTTC
CASSQDLQSSYNEQFF
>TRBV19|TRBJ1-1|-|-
TGTGCCAGTAGACCTCAATGGTCTGGGGTGAACACTGAAGCTTTCTTT
CASRPQWSGVNTEAFF
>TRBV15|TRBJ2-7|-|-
TGTGCCACCAGCAGAGATCTCAGCTACGAGCAGTACTTC
CATSRDLSYEQYF
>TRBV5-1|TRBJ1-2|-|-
TGCGCCAGCAGCTTGGCGCCAGGGCTGCGAGGCTACACCTTC
CASSLAPGLRGYTF
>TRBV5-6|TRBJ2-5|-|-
TGTGCCAGCAGCTTGGGACAGGAAGAGACCCAGTACTTC
CASSLGQEETQYF
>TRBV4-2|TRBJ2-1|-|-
TGTGCCAGCAGCCAAGATAGGGACGGGGGTTGGCCGATCAATGAGCAGTTCTTC
CASSQDRDGGWPINEQFF
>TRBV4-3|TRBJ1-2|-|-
TGCGCCAGCAGCCAAGAGGGGCGACTCCCTAACTATGGCTACACCTTC
CASSQEGRLPNYGYTF
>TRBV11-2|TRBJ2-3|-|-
TGTGCCAGCAGCTTAACCTCGTGGGATACGCAGTATTTT
CASSLTSWDTQYF
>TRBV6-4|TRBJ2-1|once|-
TGTGCCAGCAGTCGGGGGGCAGGGGAGCAGTTCTTC
CASSRGAGEQFF
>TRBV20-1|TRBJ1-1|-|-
TGCAGTGCGAAACGGACTCACACTGAAGCTTTCTTT
CSAKRTHTEAFF
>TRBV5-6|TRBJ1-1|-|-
TGTGCCAGCAGACCCGGGAGGGCAGGCACTGAAGCTTTCTTT
CASRPGRAGTEAFF
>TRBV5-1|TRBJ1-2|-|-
TGCGCCAGCAGCCAAGAGCGGGACGGGCTTGGTGGCTACACCTTC
CASSQERDGLGGYTF
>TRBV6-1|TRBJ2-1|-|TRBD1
TGTGCCACCTCAACAGGGGACCTAGTCGATGAGCAGTTCTTC
CATSTGDLVDEQFF
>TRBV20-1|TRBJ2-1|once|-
TGCAGTGCTAGATCCGGGGGGCGGGAGACCGGTGAGCAGTTCTTC
CSARSGGRETGEQFF
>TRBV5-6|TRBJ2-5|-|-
TGTGCCAGCAGCTTGGGGGGGGCGGGGTTAGAGACCCAGTACTTC
CASSLGGAGLETQYF
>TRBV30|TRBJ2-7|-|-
TGTGCCTGGAGTGTGGGTAGCGAGCAGTACTTC
CAWSVGSEQYF
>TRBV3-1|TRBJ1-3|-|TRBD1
TGTGCCAGCAGCCAAGGACAGGGCTCTGGAAACACCATATATTTT
CASSQGQGSGNTIYF
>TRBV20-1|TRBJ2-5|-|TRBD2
TGCAGTGCTAGACCATGGACTAGCGAGGAGACCCAGTACTTC
CSARPWTSEETQYF
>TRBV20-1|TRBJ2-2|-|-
TGCAGTGCTAGAGTTCCGGGGCGGGCGGAAACCGGGGAGCTGTTTTTT
CSARVPGRAETGELFF
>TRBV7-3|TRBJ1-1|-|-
TGTGCCAGCAGCCGCCAGGGGATGAACACTGAAGCTTTCTTT
CASSRQGMNTEAFF
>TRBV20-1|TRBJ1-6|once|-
TGCAGTGCTTATAAAGACGGGCAGGGAAATAGGTCCCTCCACTTT
CSAYKDGQGNRSLHF
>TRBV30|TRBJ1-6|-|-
TGTGCCTGGAGCCAGGGGTTAGATTCACCCCTCCACTTT
CAWSQGLDSPLHF
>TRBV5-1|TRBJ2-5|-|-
TGCGCCAGCAGCTTGGGTATAGGGCCTCGTGGAGAGACCCAGTACTTC
CASSLGIGPRGETQYF
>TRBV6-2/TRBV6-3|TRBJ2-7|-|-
TGTGCCGCCTGGGGGTTGGGCGAGCAGTACTTC
CAAWGLGEQYF
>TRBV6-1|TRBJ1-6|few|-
TGTGCCACCCACGGACAGTATAATTCACCCCTCCACTTT
CATHGQYNSPLHF